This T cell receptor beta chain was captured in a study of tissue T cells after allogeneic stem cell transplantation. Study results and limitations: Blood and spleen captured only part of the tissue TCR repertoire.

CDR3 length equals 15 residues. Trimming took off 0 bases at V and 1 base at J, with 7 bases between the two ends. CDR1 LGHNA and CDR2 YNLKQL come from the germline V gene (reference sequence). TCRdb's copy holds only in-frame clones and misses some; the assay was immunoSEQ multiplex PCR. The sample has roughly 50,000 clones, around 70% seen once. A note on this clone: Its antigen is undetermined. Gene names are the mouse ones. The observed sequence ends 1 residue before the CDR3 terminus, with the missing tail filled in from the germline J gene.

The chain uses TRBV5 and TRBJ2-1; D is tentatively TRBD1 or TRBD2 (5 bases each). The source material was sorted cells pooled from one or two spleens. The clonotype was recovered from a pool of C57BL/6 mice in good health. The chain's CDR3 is CASSQDRDNYAEQFF. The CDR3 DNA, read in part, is TGTGCCAGCAGCCAAGATAGGGACAACTATGCTGAGCAGTTC.